This T cell receptor beta chain originates from a study of control samples from healthy donors and cancer patients. Germline CDR1 reads MNHEY; CDR2 reads SVGAGI. V lost 5 bases to trimming and J lost 7 bases, with 12 bases between them. CDR3 length equals 13 residues. This clone was recorded only once. Measured with immunoSEQ multiplex PCR; TCRdb has only the in-frame clones, and not every one. The data hold about 65,000 clones, with about nine tenths observed a single time. This clonotype was obtained from a woman in her forties or fifties with colorectal cancer. The chain recombines TRBV6-5 with TRBJ2-1; D perhaps matches TRBD2 (6 bases). The sample comprised PBMCs. In nucleotides, the CDR3 is TGTGCCAGCAGTAACCCGGGGGATAATGAGCAGTTCTTC. Its translation is CASSNPGDNEQFF.